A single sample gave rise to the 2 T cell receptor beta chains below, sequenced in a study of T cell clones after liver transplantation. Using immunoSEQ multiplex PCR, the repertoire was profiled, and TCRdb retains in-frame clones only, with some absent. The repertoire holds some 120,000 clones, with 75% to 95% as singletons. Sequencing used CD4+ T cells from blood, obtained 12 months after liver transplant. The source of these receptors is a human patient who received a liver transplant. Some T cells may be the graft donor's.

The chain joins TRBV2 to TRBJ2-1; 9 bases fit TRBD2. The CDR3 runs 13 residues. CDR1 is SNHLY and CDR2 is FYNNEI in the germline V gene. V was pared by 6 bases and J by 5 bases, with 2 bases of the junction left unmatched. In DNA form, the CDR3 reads TGTGCCAGCAGCCGACTAGCGGACAATGAGCAGTTCTTC. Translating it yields CASSRLADNEQFF. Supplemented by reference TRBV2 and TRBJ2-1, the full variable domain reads EPEVTQTPSHQVTQMGQEVILRCVPISNHLYFYWYRQILGQKVEFLVSFYNNEISEKSEIFDDQFSVERPDGSNFTLKIRSTKLEDSAMYFCASSRLADNEQFFGPGTRLTVL.

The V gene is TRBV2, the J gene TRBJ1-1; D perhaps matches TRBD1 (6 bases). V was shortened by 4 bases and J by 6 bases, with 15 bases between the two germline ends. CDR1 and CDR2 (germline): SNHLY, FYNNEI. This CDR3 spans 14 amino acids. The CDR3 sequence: CASSGEGGGAEAFF. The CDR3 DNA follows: TGTGCCAGCAGTGGAGAAGGGGGTGGGGCTGAAGCTTTCTTT.